One sample yielded the 18 T cell receptor beta chains listed below, sequenced in a study of shared clonotypes between healthy human individuals. Here immunoSEQ multiplex PCR was the method, and the copy in TCRdb shows in-frame clones only, minus some. The sample consists of some 630,000 clones, about 95% of them appearing once. Positive CCR7 selection of CD45RO-negative cells yielded the naive CD8 cells, and terminally differentiated effector memory CD45RA+ cells were excluded. The specimen was naive CD8+ T cells sorted from blood. Receptors were obtained from a woman aged 25 to 39 in good health.

The chain links TRBV28 to TRBJ1-1; 7 bases match TRBD1. J gave up 4 bases and V 4 bases, and 6 bases lay outside the gene matches. The CDR3 contains 14 residues. Germline CDR1 is MDHEN and CDR2 is SYDVKM. As DNA, the CDR3 is TGTGCCAGCAGTTCAAGACAGGGTGGCACTGAAGCTTTCTTT. It is translated as CASSSRQGGTEAFF.

A remark on this clone: Other DNA sequences in this specimen translate into the identical CDR3. The chain combines TRBV7-6 with TRBJ2-1; a possible D gene is TRBD2 (6 bases). The CDR3 spans 14 residues. V gave up 0 bases and J gave up 4 bases, with 7 bases separating them. Germline loops: CDR1 SGHVS, CDR2 FNYEAQ. CDR3 region: CASSLAGGYNEQFF. The CDR3 DNA is TGTGCCAGCAGCTTAGCGGGAGGATACAATGAGCAGTTCTTC.

The chain employs TRBV5-8 and TRBJ2-3; D unclear. V was clipped by 6 bases and J by 8 bases, with 13 bases between them. The CDR3 runs 12 residues. Per the germline V gene, CDR1 is SGHTS and CDR2 is YDEGEE. CDR3 in amino acids: CASISSLATQYF. As DNA, the CDR3 is TGTGCCAGCATCTCTAGTTTGGCTACGCAGTATTTT. The whole variable domain, remainder taken from reference TRBV5-8 and TRBJ2-3, is EAGVTQSPTHLIKTRGQQATLRCSPISGHTSVYWYQQALGLGLQFLLWYDEGEERNRGNFPPRFSGRQFPNYSSELNVNALELEDSALYLCASISSLATQYFGPGTRLTVL.

The CDR3 DNA reads TGTGCCAGCAGCGTTTTATCGTATAACTATGGCTACACCTTC. Translated, it gives CASSVLSYNYGYTF. The chain has TRBV21-1 and TRBJ1-2. TRBV21-1 is flagged as a pseudogene. The CDR3 sequence is 14 residues long.

The genes are TRBV14 and TRBJ1-1; D is possibly TRBD1 (5 bases). Germline V gene lookup returns CDR1 SGHDN and CDR2 FVKESK. This CDR3 is 15 amino acids long. The V gene lost 1 base and the J gene lost 4 bases, with 13 bases spanning the gap. The CDR3 sequence is CASSQAGWGGTEAFF. CDR3 in DNA: TGTGCCAGCAGCCAAGCGGGGTGGGGCGGCACTGAAGCTTTCTTT.

The V call is TRBV7-9, the J call TRBJ2-7, with 7 bases lining up with TRBD1. J gave up 0 bases and V 4 bases, and 6 bases lay outside the gene matches. The germline V gene encodes CDR1 SEHNR and CDR2 FQNEAQ (reference sequence). This CDR3 has 15 residues. CDR3 coding DNA: TGTGCCAGCAGCTCCCCGGGACAGAGCTCCTACGAGCAGTACTTC. Translated, it gives CASSSPGQSSYEQYF. Supplemented by reference TRBV7-9 and TRBJ2-7, the full variable domain reads DTGVSQNPRHKITKRGQNVTFRCDPISEHNRLYWYRQTLGQGPEFLTYFQNEAQLEKSRLLSDRFSAERPKGSFSTLEIQRTEQGDSAMYLCASSSPGQSSYEQYFGPGTRLTVT.

V is TRBV19 and J is TRBJ1-6, with D possibly matching TRBD1 (5 bases). This CDR3 has 13 amino acids. Germline-derived CDR1 and CDR2 are LNHDA and SQIVND (reference sequence). With 7 bases removed from V and 5 bases from J, the gap between germline ends came to 9 bases. In DNA form, the CDR3 reads TGTGCCAGTATGGGACTGGATAATTCACCCCTCCACTTT. As protein: CASMGLDNSPLHF. Full variable domain (remainder filled in from reference TRBV19 and TRBJ1-6): DGGITQSPKYLFRKEGQNVTLSCEQNLNHDAMYWYRQDPGQGLRLIYYSQIVNDFQKGDIAEGYSVSREKKESFPLTVTSAQKNPTAFYLCASMGLDNSPLHFGNGTRLTVT.

This chain uses TRBV4-1 with TRBJ2-7; 7 nucleotides match TRBD2. CDR3 size: 16 residues. Germline V gene data show CDR1 as MGHRA and CDR2 as YSYEKL. J lost 8 bases, V lost 0 bases, and 13 bases had no gene match. CDR3 bases: TGCGCCAGCAGCCAAGATTATGGTAGCGGGCCCGAGCAGCAGTACTTC. It encodes CASSQDYGSGPEQQYF.

The chain links TRBV2 to TRBJ2-2; D gene unclear. V dropped 4 bases and J dropped 4 bases, with 16 bases sitting between them. CDR3 length: 16 amino acids. The germline CDR1 and CDR2 sequences are SNHLY and FYNNEI. As DNA, the CDR3 is TGTGCCAGCAGTGGATTTCCCCTGGTGGGCACCGGGGAGCTGTTTTTT. This encodes CASSGFPLVGTGELFF.

V usage is TRBV7-9 and J usage is TRBJ2-5; 9 nucleotides align to TRBD1. The CDR3 extends over 17 amino acids. Germline assignment: CDR1 SEHNR and CDR2 FQNEAQ (reference sequence). V lost 2 bases and J lost 1; bases outside the gene matches: 8. The CDR3 spells CASSLPRTGAVQETQYF. Here the CDR3 DNA reads TGTGCCAGCAGCTTACCTCGGACAGGGGCGGTCCAAGAGACCCAGTACTTC.

This chain uses TRBV4-1 with TRBJ1-3; D gene ambiguous. V gave up 4 bases and J gave up 1 base, with 5 bases separating them. This CDR3 comprises 13 residues. Germline V CDR1 and CDR2: MGHRA, YSYEKL. The chain's CDR3 is CASSPRSGNTIYF. The CDR3 DNA is TGCGCCAGCAGCCCAAGGTCTGGAAACACCATATATTTT.

The J gene is TRBJ2-1, the V gene TRBV5-6; no firm D call. V lost 4 bases, J lost 0 bases, and 11 bases lay in between. The CDR3 runs 15 residues. Germline V lookup: CDR1 SGHDT, CDR2 YYEEEE. In DNA, the CDR3 is TGTGCCAGCAGCCTCGGACCTGGCTCCTACAATGAGCAGTTCTTC. Its translation: CASSLGPGSYNEQFF.

V is TRBV1 and J is TRBJ2-2. TRBV1 is reported as a pseudogene. CDR3 length: 14 residues. CDR3 in DNA: TGCACCAGCTCCCCGGACCCGAACACCGGGGAGCTGTTTTTT. As protein: CTSSPDPNTGELFF.

The chain links TRBV18 to TRBJ2-1; 9 nucleotides align to TRBD2. The germline CDR1 and CDR2 sequences are KGHSH and LQKENI. Trimming at V came to 5 bases and at J to 9 bases, leaving 11 bases not matched to a gene. CDR3 length equals 15 residues. In DNA form, the CDR3 reads TGTGCCAGCTCAACCACTAGCGGGTTATCCCCTGAGCAGTTCTTC. It yields the protein CASSTTSGLSPEQFF.

CDR3 protein: CASEGLADTYEQYF. Here the CDR3 DNA reads TGTGCCTCCGAGGGACTAGCGGATACCTACGAGCAGTACTTC. This chain connects TRBV2 to TRBJ2-7, with TRBD2 matching over 11 bases. The CDR3 contains 14 residues. The germline CDR1 and CDR2 sequences are SNHLY and FYNNEI. V was clipped by 11 bases and J by 2 bases; unmatched bases: 8.

This chain uses TRBV11-2 with TRBJ1-1; a weak D match, TRBD1 (5 bases). The CDR3 contains 18 residues. V was shortened by 5 bases and J by 0 bases, with 22 bases between the two germline ends. CDR1 SGHAT and CDR2 FQNNGV come from the germline V gene. CDR3 DNA sequence: TGTGCCAGCAGCCCCGAGTTGGTCCGTGGGACCATGAACACTGAAGCTTTCTTT. As protein: CASSPELVRGTMNTEAFF.

The chain employs TRBV5-1 and TRBJ1-2, with D uncertain. Germline CDR1 SGHRS, CDR2 YFSETQ. V lost 0 bases and J 7 bases, leaving 7 bases between the germline ends. The CDR3 sequence is 12 residues long. CDR3 nucleotide sequence: TGCGCCAGCAGCTTGGAGGAGGGTGGCTACACCTTC. Encoded protein: CASSLEEGGYTF.

This clone was observed once. This chain joins TRBV28 and TRBJ2-7, with D unresolved. From germline, CDR1 is MDHEN and CDR2 SYDVKM. The ends were cut back, 5 bases at V and 6 bases at J, with 14 bases in the middle. The CDR3 sequence is 13 residues long. CDR3 nucleotides: TGTGCCAGCAGTCTCGGCCAATCCGGCGAGCAGTACTTC. As protein: CASSLGQSGEQYF.